In this sample, the clone carrying this T cell receptor (beta chain) turned up once. Germline V gene sequence: CDR1 PRHDT, CDR2 FYEKMQ (reference sequence). V lost 3 bases, J lost 4 bases, and 15 bases lay in between. This CDR3 spans 15 amino acids. This sample is drawn from a study of blood T cell repertoires in COVID-19. The overall study: From T cells, B-cell-depleted T cells, or PBMCs came the material, which was cDNA or gDNA.

Only in-frame clones appear in the TCRdb table, and some are missing; sequencing was by immunoSEQ multiplex PCR. The sample has around 210,000 clones, around four fifths seen once. The clonotype was recovered from a man aged 60 to 69 with COVID-19, enrolled during active disease. The sequencing input was peripheral blood. The rearrangement uses TRBV13 and TRBJ1-1; perhaps TRBD1 as D (6 bases). CDR3 nucleotide sequence: TGTGCCAGCAGCTTTTGCCGGACAGAATGCACTGAAGCTTTCTTT. Its translation is CASSFCRTECTEAFF.